This is a list of T cell receptor beta chains from one sample in a study of blood T cell repertoires in COVID-19. Only in-frame clones appear in the TCRdb table, and some are missing; sequencing was by immunoSEQ multiplex PCR. Among 60,000 or so clones, 85% were seen once, and the ten largest hold around 17%. The sequencing sample was made of peripheral blood. Receptor source: a human donor in a cohort sampled during active COVID-19. The CDR3 runs from the conserved cysteine through the conserved F or W.

J gene: TRBJ2-5
V gene: TRBV9
CDR3 protein: CASSVGLAPETQYF

J gene: TRBJ1-1
V gene: TRBV3-1/TRBV3-2
CDR3 protein: CATGTMNTEAFF

J gene: TRBJ1-6
V gene: TRBV3-1/TRBV3-2
CDR3 protein: CASSQLTGGNSPLHF

J gene: TRBJ1-4
V gene: TRBV13
CDR3 protein: CASSPRGGGEKLFF

J gene: TRBJ1-1
V gene: TRBV5-1
CDR3 protein: CASSLQGTWTGAFF

J gene: TRBJ2-2
V gene: TRBV6-2/TRBV6-3
CDR3 protein: CASSYREQTGELFF

J gene: TRBJ2-5
V gene: TRBV10-1
CDR3 protein: CASSESRGAQETQYF

J gene: TRBJ2-1
V gene: TRBV7-2
CDR3 protein: CASRAQRPGSYNEQFF

J gene: TRBJ2-5
V gene: TRBV5-1
CDR3 protein: CASSSGGAVTQYF

J gene: TRBJ1-4
V gene: TRBV6-5
CDR3 protein: CASSYSRGSEKLFF

J gene: TRBJ2-7
V gene: TRBV7-8
CDR3 protein: CASSFSGTYEQYF

J gene: TRBJ2-5
V gene: TRBV7-2
CDR3 protein: CASSWRTGQETQYF

J gene: TRBJ1-1
V gene: TRBV3-1/TRBV3-2
CDR3 protein: CASSQAGVYAFF

J gene: TRBJ2-3
V gene: TRBV19
CDR3 protein: CARSPAGTGDTLSTDTQYF

J gene: TRBJ1-1
V gene: TRBV3-1/TRBV3-2
CDR3 protein: CASSQDPRGLDTEAFF

J gene: TRBJ2-5
V gene: TRBV5-1
CDR3 protein: CASSPGQVQETQYF

J gene: TRBJ2-1
V gene: TRBV9
CDR3 protein: CASSVAPDRYNEQFF

J gene: TRBJ2-5
V gene: TRBV5-1
CDR3 protein: CASNTGSSGTASGTQYF